This T cell receptor (beta chain) is drawn from a study of early T cells in non-severe SARS-CoV-2 infection. The study's findings and limits: Sequences matched to VDJdb favored anti-spike CD8 responses, while private and CD4 specificities were missed.

Unique molecular identifier tags were affixed to discrete cDNA molecules. From the 5' RACE reads, TCRdb called clonotypes with MiXCR, one entry per CDR3 protein. The sample gives around 52,000 distinct CDR3 sequences, 10% to 15% of which show up once; roughly 3.1% is in the top ten. V was cut by 3 bases and J by 6 bases, with 2 bases left in between. CDR1 and CDR2 from the germline V gene are SGHVS and FQNEAQ. CDR3 length equals 11 residues. This clonotype has ten or more counts. As yet, its antigen is unknown. This chain uses TRBV7-8 with TRBJ2-2; D uncertain. The clonotype originates from an adult who was a healthcare worker with PCR-confirmed SARS-CoV-2 infection or an uninfected control (not recorded which). Sequencing was carried out using whole blood. This chain's CDR3 is CASSFAGELFF. CDR3 nucleotides: TGTGCCAGCAGCTTTGCCGGGGAGCTGTTTTTT.